This T cell receptor beta chain was retrieved from a study of control samples from healthy donors and cancer patients (dated by TCRdb to the early 2020s). To prepare the library, the immunoSEQ multiplex PCR assay was applied. The source is immuneACCESS, and TCRdb retained only in-frame sequences with V and J called. Part of the clones is not carried over; for the studies checked, unresolved V genes explain less than half of this, and the remainder is unexplained. The sample profile shows 100,000 to 150,000 clones; roughly 92% of them were found once. In total, the top ten clones hold 4.5% to 7% of the sample. Counted from cysteine to phenylalanine, this CDR3 has 14 amino acids. Only the CDR3 region is kept as DNA, spanning 42 bases read in frame from base 1. In the germline V gene, CDR1 corresponds to SGHRS and CDR2 to YFSETQ. Ends trimmed: V by 5 bases, J by 4 bases; bases unmatched to a gene: 5.

A remark on this clone: Its target antigen remains unknown. Per-base quality was not reported, and no clone a single base away is much larger than it.

The sequenced sample was blood. The sequence is built from TRBV5-1 and TRBJ1-1, and 10 junctional nucleotides match TRBD1. The TCR originated in a man between 18 and 29 years old in good health. The nucleotides read TGCGCCAGCAGGGGACAGGGGCCTTCCACTGAAGCTTTCTTT. This encodes CASRGQGPSTEAFF.